Reported below is one T cell receptor beta chain. Its target is not known. Germline V gene sequence: CDR1 MGHDK, CDR2 SYGVNS. The ends lost 1 base at V and 5 bases at J; junction bases unmatched: 6. The CDR3 spans 15 residues. The data were taken from a study of PD-L1 blockade in urothelial cancer. Across the whole study: Blood was subjected to analysis at 3 weeks (second dose) and 6 weeks following treatment start. Regarding the study as a whole: Greater 3-week expansion of tumor-associated blood clones was recorded for durable-benefit patients.

Data came from immunoSEQ multiplex PCR; TCRdb stores just in-frame clones and leaves some out. This table holds tens of thousands of clones, around nine tenths found once. This chain connects TRBV25-1 to TRBJ1-2; 8 bases line up with TRBD1. This clonotype was obtained from a man aged 45-60 years with urothelial cancer. Source: PBMCs, taken around atezolizumab (anti-PD-L1) treatment. Here the CDR3 DNA reads TGTGCCAGCAGTGAATGGGCAGGGGGCTCGTATGGCTACACCTTC. It translates to CASSEWAGGSYGYTF.